Listed below are T cell receptor beta chains from one sample, sequenced in a study of blood T cell repertoires in COVID-19. The repertoire was sequenced with immunoSEQ multiplex PCR; TCRdb's copy has only in-frame clones and lacks some. Of hundreds of thousands of clones listed, around 91% are singletons. The sample was PBMCs or T cells enriched from blood (not recorded which). The receptors come from a man aged 25-45 years who had recovered from COVID-19. Each CDR3 is given with its conserved first and last residue. D genes are given only for firm matches. Size is omitted from some rows. Given values are once, few, many or a class for expanded clones.

D	size	V	J	CDR3	DNA
.	.	TRBV5-6	TRBJ1-1	CASSLWLNTEAFF	TGTGCCAGCAGCTTGTGGCTGAACACTGAAGCTTTCTTT
TRBD1	.	TRBV5-6	TRBJ2-5	CASSSSLPDRGRWETQYF	TGTGCCAGCAGCTCCTCCTTGCCGGACAGGGGGCGCTGGGAGACCCAGTACTTC
TRBD1	.	TRBV9	TRBJ1-1	CASSPWTGPNTEAFF	TGTGCCAGCAGCCCATGGACAGGGCCGAACACTGAAGCTTTCTTT
.	.	TRBV6-5	TRBJ1-2	CASSHGVNYGYTF	TGTGCCAGCAGTCACGGGGTCAACTATGGCTACACCTTC
TRBD2	.	TRBV7-2	TRBJ2-5	CASSQAAAGVGETQYF	TGTGCCAGCAGTCAAGCAGCAGCGGGAGTGGGGGAGACCCAGTACTTC
TRBD2	.	TRBV3-1/TRBV3-2	TRBJ2-1	CASSHRLAGGSNEQFF	TGTGCCAGCAGCCACCGACTAGCGGGAGGTAGTAATGAGCAGTTCTTC
.	few	TRBV5-1	TRBJ2-7	CASRRQGSWEQYF	TGCGCCAGCAGGCGTCAGGGCTCGTGGGAGCAGTACTTC
TRBD2	.	TRBV29-1	TRBJ2-7	CSVFLAGGPYEQYF	TGCAGCGTGTTTTTAGCGGGAGGACCCTACGAGCAGTACTTC
TRBD2	.	TRBV29-1	TRBJ2-1	CSAGTSGRDEQFF	TGCAGCGCCGGGACTAGCGGGAGAGATGAGCAGTTCTTC
TRBD2	.	TRBV10-3	TRBJ2-3	CAISDPAGGRDTQYF	TGTGCCATCAGTGATCCGGCGGGAGGAAGGGATACGCAGTATTTT
TRBD1	.	TRBV6-6	TRBJ1-5	CASTPGTGHNQPQHF	TGTGCCAGTACCCCCGGGACAGGGCACAATCAGCCCCAGCATTTT
.	.	TRBV29-1	TRBJ2-1	CSVGGPGGAYNEQFF	TGCAGCGTTGGGGGGCCGGGAGGCGCCTACAATGAGCAGTTCTTC
.	.	TRBV7-9	TRBJ1-6	CASSLASRENSPLHF	TGTGCCAGCAGCTTAGCGAGCAGGGAAAATTCACCCCTCCACTTT
.	.	TRBV30	TRBJ1-5	CAWSVLSNQPQHF	TGTGCCTGGAGTGTACTAAGCAATCAGCCCCAGCATTTT
.	few	TRBV12-5	TRBJ2-7	CASGLVLGPTGLPRDLSYEQYF	TGTGCTAGTGGTTTGGTACTGGGGCCGACGGGACTCCCAAGGGACCTCTCCTACGAGCAGTACTTC
TRBD1	.	TRBV28	TRBJ1-5	CASSMGTGASQPQHF	TGTGCCAGCAGTATGGGGACAGGGGCCTCTCAGCCCCAGCATTTT
.	few	TRBV5-8	TRBJ2-7	CASSKTAGVNEQYF	TGTGCCAGCAGCAAAACGGCAGGGGTCAACGAGCAGTACTTC
.	.	TRBV9	TRBJ2-1	CASSVGATGPYNEQFF	TGTGCCAGCAGCGTAGGTGCGACAGGTCCCTACAATGAGCAGTTCTTC
TRBD1	.	TRBV5-4	TRBJ2-7	CASSTGQGFYEQYF	TGTGCCAGCAGCACGGGACAGGGCTTCTACGAGCAGTACTTC
.	.	TRBV7-8	TRBJ2-3	CASSSMTNTDTQYF	TGTGCCAGCAGCTCGATGACTAATACAGATACGCAGTATTTT
TRBD1	.	TRBV28	TRBJ2-3	CASTPDRAPDTQYF	TGTGCCAGCACCCCAGACAGGGCCCCAGATACGCAGTATTTT
.	.	TRBV10-3	TRBJ2-2	CAISGWTRGELFF	TGTGCCATCAGTGGGTGGACTCGCGGGGAGCTGTTTTTT
TRBD1	once	TRBV4-2	TRBJ2-3	CASSSQPGTGEEGTQYF	TGTGCCAGCAGTTCACAACCAGGGACAGGGGAAGAAGGTACGCAGTATTTT
.	once	TRBV29-1	TRBJ2-1	CSVREGDNEQFF	TGCAGCGTCCGAGAGGGGGACAATGAGCAGTTCTTC
.	.	TRBV18	TRBJ2-7	CASSPNSRSEQYF	TGTGCCAGCTCACCTAACAGCAGGTCGGAGCAGTACTTC
.	once	TRBV5-1	TRBJ1-2	CASSLMTDGYTF	TGCGCCAGCAGCTTGATGACAGATGGCTACACCTTC
.	.	TRBV6-5	TRBJ1-1	CASSFGQHGTEAFF	TGTGCCAGCAGTTTCGGACAGCATGGTACTGAAGCTTTCTTT
TRBD2	few	TRBV12-5	TRBJ2-5	CASGLVLGGVQETQYF	TGTGCTAGTGGTTTGGTACTGGGGGGGGTACAAGAGACCCAGTACTTC
.	.	TRBV19	TRBJ1-5	CASSPDSLAQPQHF	TGTGCCAGTAGTCCGGACAGCCTAGCTCAGCCCCAGCATTTT
.	.	TRBV27	TRBJ1-2	CASRLRAGYGYTF	TGTGCCAGCCGCCTCAGAGCAGGGTATGGCTACACCTTC
TRBD2	.	TRBV7-9	TRBJ2-5	CASSLIGASGKETQYF	TGTGCCAGCAGCCTTATAGGGGCTAGCGGGAAAGAGACCCAGTACTTC
.	.	TRBV18	TRBJ2-6	CASSNRDSGSSGANVLTF	TGTGCCAGCTCAAATAGGGACTCCGGAAGCTCTGGGGCCAACGTCCTGACTTTC
.	.	TRBV7-5	TRBJ2-4	CVRGTGRDIQYF	TGTGTCCGGGGTACGGGGAGGGACATTCAGTACTTC
TRBD2	.	TRBV27	TRBJ2-7	CASRTSGSVSEQYF	TGTGCCAGCAGAACTAGCGGGAGCGTCTCCGAGCAGTACTTC
.	.	TRBV6-1	TRBJ2-4	CASSDPRVAKNIQYF	TGTGCCAGCAGTGACCCCCGGGTAGCCAAAAACATTCAGTACTTC
TRBD1	.	TRBV27	TRBJ1-5	CASSLKGAYQPQHF	TGTGCCAGCAGTTTAAAGGGGGCCTATCAGCCCCAGCATTTT
.	.	TRBV24-1	TRBJ1-2	CATSDLIEGYTF	TGTGCCACCAGTGATTTGATAGAGGGCTACACCTTC
.	once	TRBV28	TRBJ2-2	CASRVQGAGELFF	TGTGCCAGCAGAGTTCAGGGCGCCGGGGAGCTGTTTTTT
.	.	TRBV3-1/TRBV3-2	TRBJ1-2	CASSQESGFYGYTF	TGTGCCAGCAGCCAAGAATCAGGCTTCTATGGCTACACCTTC
TRBD1	.	TRBV7-2	TRBJ1-2	CASSPGTGREGYTF	TGTGCCAGCAGCCCCGGGACAGGAAGAGAGGGCTACACCTTC
TRBD1	.	TRBV28	TRBJ1-2	CASSTGTGVISGYTF	TGTGCCAGCAGTACAGGGACAGGGGTGATATCGGGCTACACCTTC
.	once	TRBV7-2	TRBJ2-2	CASSLGAGLNTGELFF	TGTGCCAGCAGCTTAGGGGCGGGACTGAACACCGGGGAGCTGTTTTTT
.	.	TRBV5-4	TRBJ2-5	CASSLKGYQETQYF	TGTGCCAGCAGCTTAAAGGGGTACCAAGAGACCCAGTACTTC
.	.	TRBV7-8	TRBJ2-7	CASSPGTYYEQYF	TGTGCCAGCAGCCCGGGGACTTACTACGAGCAGTACTTC
TRBD1	.	TRBV19	TRBJ2-7	CASSPRGQGSYEQYF	TGTGCCAGTAGTCCCCGGGGACAGGGAAGCTACGAGCAGTACTTC
TRBD1	.	TRBV27	TRBJ2-7	CASSKTGPYEQYF	TGTGCCAGCAGTAAGACAGGGCCCTACGAGCAGTACTTC
TRBD2	.	TRBV5-1	TRBJ2-7	CASRLAEHSYEQYF	TGCGCCAGCAGGCTAGCGGAGCACTCCTACGAGCAGTACTTC
TRBD1	.	TRBV11-2	TRBJ1-6	CASSSGQGSSPLHF	TGTGCCAGCAGCTCCGGACAGGGCTCTTCACCCCTCCACTTT
TRBD2	.	TRBV12-5	TRBJ2-5	CASGLTAPGLAFQETQYF	TGTGCTAGTGGTTTGACAGCTCCGGGACTAGCGTTCCAGGAGACCCAGTACTTC